This entry lists 32 T cell receptor beta chains sequenced from one sample in a study of shared clonotypes between healthy human individuals. Here immunoSEQ multiplex PCR was the method, and the copy in TCRdb shows in-frame clones only, minus some. This table holds a few hundred thousand clones, more than 70% found once. Specimen: PBMCs. The receptors derive from a woman between 40 and 50 years old in good health. Some clones in this sample may be carry-over from other donors' samples.

This clone came up once. The chain uses TRBV11-2 and TRBJ2-5; 8 bases fit TRBD2. Per the germline V gene, CDR1 is SGHAT and CDR2 is FQNNGV. The CDR3 totals 15 residues. Trimming removed 5 bases from V and 6 bases from J; junction bases left unmatched: 11. Here the CDR3 reads CASSPPGGGAQTQYF. The CDR3 DNA sequence: TGTGCCAGCAGCCCCCCCGGGGGGGGCGCCCAGACCCAGTACTTC.

The chain joins TRBV10-2 to TRBJ2-7, with 14 nucleotides matching TRBD2. Germline CDR1 is WSHSY and CDR2 is SAAADI. The CDR3 is 14 residues long. Trimming at V came to 8 bases and at J to 6 bases, leaving 6 bases not matched to a gene. The CDR3 DNA sequence: TGCGCCAGCCGACTAGCGGGAGGGCCAGCCGAGCAGTACTTC. Its protein product is CASRLAGGPAEQYF.

The count of this clone is one. This sequence joins TRBV19 and TRBJ2-3, with 14 bases identical to TRBD2. Germline V CDR1 and CDR2: LNHDA, SQIVND (reference sequence). The CDR3 length is 18 residues. J gave up 3 bases and V 7 bases, and 12 bases lay outside the gene matches. The CDR3 region is CASTPRGTSGRRTDTQYF. As DNA, the CDR3 is TGTGCCAGTACCCCGCGTGGGACTAGCGGGAGACGAACAGATACGCAGTATTTT.

Only a few counts were recorded for this clone. Compared with germline, one end of the junction differs, possibly owing to a read error. The rearrangement uses TRBV2 and TRBJ1-2; D is undetermined. CDR3 length equals 12 residues. Germline CDR1 SNHLY, CDR2 FYNNEI. DNA of the CDR3: TGTGCCAGCAGTCAAGCTAGATACGGCTACACCTTC. Translated, it gives CASSQARYGYTF.

The chain recombines TRBV16 with TRBJ1-2; 11 nucleotides align to TRBD1. The CDR3 contains 13 residues. Germline V gives CDR1 KGHSY, CDR2 FQNENV. V shed 4 bases, J shed 7 bases, and the junction held 2 bases outside the gene matches. CDR3 in DNA: TGTGCCAGCAGCCCAGGACAGGGGGCTGGCTACACCTTC. Translation: CASSPGQGAGYTF.

V and J are TRBV5-1 and TRBJ2-1; 8 bases map to TRBD2. The trim removed 0 bases at V and 7 bases at J, leaving 9 bases unmatched. This CDR3 is 16 amino acids long. The germline V gene has CDR1 SGHRS and CDR2 YFSETQ. CDR3 amino acids: CASSLGLAGFGNEQFF. The CDR3 bases are TGCGCCAGCAGCTTGGGTCTAGCGGGTTTTGGGAATGAGCAGTTCTTC.

V and J are TRBV19 and TRBJ1-4; 7 bases align to TRBD1. The CDR3 is 15 residues long. V gave up 8 bases and J gave up 0 bases; unmatched junction bases: 6. Germline V gene data show CDR1 as LNHDA and CDR2 as SQIVND (reference sequence). CDR3 sequence reads: CASWTGVATNEKLFF. The CDR3, as DNA: TGTGCCAGTTGGACAGGCGTCGCAACTAATGAAAAACTGTTTTTT.

The chain recombines TRBV18 with TRBJ2-7; D possibly corresponds to TRBD2 (6 bases). The CDR3 covers 15 residues. V was trimmed by 3 bases and J by 2 bases, leaving 14 bases between them. Germline V CDR1 and CDR2: KGHSH, LQKENI. Here the CDR3 reads CASSPRGGGAYEQYF. The CDR3 DNA follows: TGTGCCAGCTCACCGCGGGGAGGAGGCGCCTACGAGCAGTACTTC.

The chain links TRBV7-9 to TRBJ1-3; D unclear. This CDR3 is 14 amino acids long. The V and J ends lost 1 base and 4 bases respectively, with 8 bases between them. Germline assignment: CDR1 SEHNR and CDR2 FQNEAQ (reference sequence). For the CDR3, the DNA is TGTGCCAGCAGCTTAGGGGAACAAGGAAACACCATATATTTT. Its translation: CASSLGEQGNTIYF. Using reference TRBV7-9 and TRBJ1-3 for the parts outside the CDR3, the full variable domain is DTGVSQNPRHKITKRGQNVTFRCDPISEHNRLYWYRQTLGQGPEFLTYFQNEAQLEKSRLLSDRFSAERPKGSFSTLEIQRTEQGDSAMYLCASSLGEQGNTIYFGEGSWLTVV.

The gene calls are TRBV6-1 and TRBJ1-2; 8 positions agree with TRBD1. The CDR3 contains 14 residues. Germline trimming cut 3 bases from V and 4 bases from J; bases unmatched to any gene: 4. Germline CDR1 MNHNS, CDR2 SASEGT. The CDR3 sequence: CASSDRGRTYGYTF. CDR3 sequence (DNA): TGTGCCAGCAGTGACAGGGGGCGGACCTATGGCTACACCTTC.

The CDR3 here is CAWSSGRVDTGELFF. DNA for the CDR3: TGTGCCTGGTCTAGCGGGAGAGTCGACACCGGGGAGCTGTTTTTT. The rearrangement joins TRBV30 to TRBJ2-2; 10 bases are a match to TRBD2. V shed 5 bases, J shed 3 bases, and the junction held 6 bases outside the gene matches. CDR1 is GTSNPN, CDR2 SVGIG, per germline (reference sequence). The CDR3 has 15 amino acids.

The rearrangement links TRBV4-3 to TRBJ2-5; 9 nucleotides match TRBD2. Gene TRBJ2-7 matches the end of the DNA better, so the J call may be wrong. Germline V CDR1 and CDR2: LGHNA, YSLEER. CDR3 length: 16 residues. As DNA, the CDR3 is TGCGCCAGCAGCCAAGATGGGACTAGCACGTTCTACGAGCAGTACTTC. It codes for CASSQDGTSTFYEQYF.

A word on this clone: This likely stems from a read error, as it lies one base from a far larger clone. This CDR3 is also generated by other DNA sequences in the sample. The chain combines TRBV27 with TRBJ1-2; the match to TRBD1 covers 9 bases. This CDR3 contains 14 residues. After removal of 6 bases from V and 7 bases from J, the junction contained 9 bases not matched to a gene. Per germline, CDR1 MNHEY and CDR2 SMNVEV (reference sequence). The CDR3 reads CASSPGQGTFGYTF. The CDR3 DNA reads TGTGCCAGCAGCCCCGGACAGGGGACGTTTGGCTACACCTTC.

The chain carries TRBV6-4 and TRBJ2-1, with 10 bases aligning to TRBD2. Germline V gives CDR1 MRHNA, CDR2 SNTAGT. The CDR3 runs to 15 residues. Unmatched junction bases numbered 1, after V lost 2 bases and J lost 3 bases. CDR3 nucleotides: TGTGCCAGCAGTGACGGGACTAGCGACTACAATGAGCAGTTCTTC. The encoded protein is CASSDGTSDYNEQFF.

V usage is TRBV9 and J usage is TRBJ2-1; 8 positions match TRBD2. The CDR3 is made up of 15 amino acids. Losses at the gene ends were 7 bases for V and 4 bases for J; bases not matched to a gene: 10. CDR1 and CDR2 (germline): SGDLS, YYNGEE. This CDR3 is CASSTSVLSYNEQFF. Written as DNA, the CDR3 is TGTGCCAGCTCGACTAGCGTCCTTTCTTACAATGAGCAGTTCTTC.

This chain joins TRBV18 and TRBJ2-7; 9 bases are shared with TRBD1. Germline trimming cut 6 bases from V and 6 bases from J; bases unmatched to any gene: 3. This CDR3 is built from 12 residues. The V gene's germline CDR1 is KGHSH and CDR2 LQKENI. In nucleotides, the CDR3 is TGTGCCAGCTCGCAGGACAGGGGCGAGCAGTACTTC. It encodes CASSQDRGEQYF.

As regards this clone: A far bigger clonotype differs at one base, so this is likely a read error. The CDR3 loop reads CNGYTGANTGELFF. The DNA of the CDR3 is TGCAACGGATATACGGGAGCGAACACCGGGGAGCTGTTTTTT. V is TRBV29-1 and J is TRBJ2-2; D may be TRBD2 (6 bases). The CDR3 extends over 14 amino acids. Germline V gives CDR1 SQVTM, CDR2 ANQGSEA.

Only a few counts were recorded for this clone. The chain is built from TRBV7-8 and TRBJ2-7, with 8 bases lining up with TRBD1. The CDR3 has 17 amino acids. V was clipped by 6 bases and J by 3 bases; unmatched bases: 16. Germline assignment: CDR1 SGHVS and CDR2 FQNEAQ. CDR3 loop: CASRTAGGGRTDYEQYF. The CDR3, as DNA: TGTGCCAGCAGAACCGCAGGGGGCGGACGAACGGACTACGAGCAGTACTTC.

This clone was detected a few times. The chain has TRBV1 and TRBJ2-3. TRBV1 is reported as a pseudogene. The CDR3 loop spans 15 amino acids. CDR3 in amino acids: CTSSQEPGAPDTQYF. CDR3 sequence (DNA): TGCACCAGCAGCCAAGAGCCCGGGGCCCCAGATACGCAGTATTTT.

This clone was observed a handful of times. The V call is TRBV2, the J call TRBJ2-5; D may be TRBD2 (6 bases). TRBJ2-7 matches the DNA end more closely, so the J call is doubtful. The CDR3 sequence is 12 residues long. Germline assignment: CDR1 SNHLY and CDR2 FYNNEI. CDR3 coding DNA: TGTGCCAGCAGCGAGACTAGAGGCGAGCAGTACTTC. Translated: CASSETRGEQYF.

Comment on this clone: A far more abundant clone sits one base away, making this likely a read error. It is likely a read error, because the conserved phenylalanine at the end of the CDR3 is missing. The CDR3: CASSGDPTAYEQYL. The CDR3 coding sequence is TGTGCCAGCAGCGGGGACCCGACTGCCTACGAGCAGTACCTC. The chain combines TRBV5-6 with TRBJ2-7; either TRBD1 or TRBD2 may fit D (5 bases each). CDR3 size: 14 residues. The V gene's germline CDR1 is SGHDT and CDR2 YYEEEE. Trimming removed 4 bases from V and 2 bases from J, with 13 bases in between.

The rearrangement links TRBV6-1 to TRBJ1-1; 7 bases fit TRBD1. J was trimmed by 7 bases and V by 8 bases; bases with no gene match: 4. CDR3 length equals 11 residues. Germline loops: CDR1 MNHNS, CDR2 SASEGT. The CDR3 loop reads CASEGAVEAFF. The DNA for the CDR3 is TGTGCCAGCGAGGGGGCAGTTGAAGCTTTCTTT.

This clone was observed a handful of times. CDR3: CASSGLAGEFNEQFF. CDR3 DNA: TGTGCCAGCAGTGGACTAGCGGGAGAATTCAATGAGCAGTTCTTC. The chain carries TRBV6-4 and TRBJ2-1; 12 bases line up with TRBD2. Germline CDR1 MRHNA, CDR2 SNTAGT. Unmatched junction bases numbered 4, after V lost 4 bases and J lost 6 bases. This CDR3 contains 15 residues.

This clone was seen a handful of times. The rearrangement joins TRBV5-1 to TRBJ2-5, with TRBD2 matching over 8 bases. The assigned J gene may be wrong: the sequence end matches TRBJ2-7 better. From germline, CDR1 is SGHRS and CDR2 YFSETQ. The CDR3 spans 13 residues. The CDR3 region is CASSGTSSYEQYF. Written as DNA, the CDR3 is TGCGCCAGCAGCGGGACTAGTAGCTACGAGCAGTACTTC.

The chain recombines TRBV19 with TRBJ2-7, with 9 bases lining up with TRBD1. CDR1 LNHDA and CDR2 SQIVND come from the germline V gene (reference sequence). This CDR3 has 13 amino acids. The V segment lost 8 bases and the J segment 3 bases; nucleotides outside the gene matches: 5. The CDR3 DNA follows: TGTGCCAGTGCTGGACAGGGGCACTACGAGCAGTACTTC. Translated, it gives CASAGQGHYEQYF.

V is TRBV15 and J is TRBJ1-3; the D is unclear. The V end was cut by 0 bases, the J end by 0 bases, with 9 bases between. Germline CDR1 reads LNHNV; CDR2 reads YYDKDF (reference sequence). The length of the CDR3 is 16 residues. The CDR3 DNA reads as TGTGCCACCAGCAGAGATATGGCAGACTCTGGAAACACCATATATTTT. Its protein product is CATSRDMADSGNTIYF.

This clone was detected ten times or more. This sample includes further DNA sequences coding for the same CDR3. The chain carries TRBV15 and TRBJ2-5, with D perhaps matching TRBD2 (6 bases). V was pared by 1 base and J by 1 base, with 10 bases between. CDR1 LNHNV and CDR2 YYDKDF come from the germline V gene (reference sequence). This CDR3 has 15 amino acids. The chain's CDR3 is CATSRALAPQETQYF. The CDR3 coding sequence is TGTGCCACCAGCAGAGCTCTAGCGCCCCAAGAGACCCAGTACTTC.

Points on this clone: Only one base separates this from a far larger clonotype, so it likely reflects a read error. The chain combines TRBV30 with TRBJ1-2; perhaps TRBD1 as D (6 bases). The CDR3 is made up of 12 amino acids. V was cut by 4 bases and J by 7 bases, with 13 bases left in between. Germline V gene data show CDR1 as GTSNPN and CDR2 as SVGIG (reference sequence). The CDR3 DNA follows: TGTGCCTGGAATCAGGGGAACCGTGGCTACACCTTC. It codes for CAWNQGNRGYTF.

This clone was seen many times. The same CDR3 is also encoded by other DNA sequences in this sample. The V call is TRBV5-4, the J call TRBJ1-1; D remains ambiguous. CDR1 and CDR2 (germline): SGHNT, YYREEE (reference sequence). The CDR3 runs to 13 residues. V was pared by 2 bases and J by 3 bases, with 8 bases between. The CDR3 is CASSLPGYTEAFF. CDR3 bases: TGTGCCAGCAGCTTACCGGGCTACACTGAAGCTTTCTTT.

A word on this clone: With a far larger clone one base away, a read error is the likely cause. The chain recombines TRBV28 with TRBJ2-7; no clear D gene. Germline V gene sequence: CDR1 MDHEN, CDR2 SYDVKM. There are 13 residues in the CDR3. CDR3 loop: CASRLWSSYERYF. The CDR3 region has the DNA TGTGCCAGCCGACTTTGGAGCTCCTACGAGCGGTACTTC.

Turning to this clone: Other DNA sequences in the sample encode the same CDR3. The CDR3 reads CASSREGYEQYF. DNA of the CDR3: TGTGCCAGCTCACGTGAAGGCTACGAGCAGTACTTC. This chain uses TRBV18 with TRBJ2-7, with no clear D. The V end was cut by 4 bases, the J end by 3 bases, with 7 bases between. Germline V lookup: CDR1 KGHSH, CDR2 LQKENI. The CDR3 is 12 amino acids.

This chain connects TRBV7-8 to TRBJ2-7, with 9 bases fitting TRBD2. V shed 6 bases and J 4 bases; nucleotides not matched to a gene: 13. The CDR3 extends over 16 amino acids. Germline values: CDR1 SGHVS, CDR2 FQNEAQ. CDR3 nucleotide sequence: TGTGCCAGCAGTAAAGGAGTAGCGGGAGCAGGGTACGAGCAGTACTTC. Its protein product is CASSKGVAGAGYEQYF.